This TCR beta chain was identified in a study of shared clonotypes between healthy human individuals. Generated by immunoSEQ multiplex PCR, the TCRdb table keeps only in-frame clones and is missing some. The sample holds over a million clones; around three quarters are singletons and the top ten take approximately 0.56%. The CDR3 totals 14 residues. Germline values: CDR1 SNHLY, CDR2 FYNNEI. Trimming removed 4 bases from V and 6 bases from J, with 16 bases in between. The genes are TRBV2 and TRBJ2-7; maybe TRBD1 (5 bases). The TCR originated in a man between 18 and 35 years old in good health. Some clones in this sample may be carry-over from other donors' samples. Sequencing was carried out using memory CD4+ T cells from PBMCs. Noted subset: CD45RA-negative fraction. This chain's CDR3 is CASSVLQVGLEQYF. The CDR3 nucleotides read TGTGCCAGCAGTGTTTTACAGGTTGGTCTCGAGCAGTACTTC.